This T cell receptor beta chain was recorded in a study of cytomegalovirus exposure and HLA in healthy donors (dated by TCRdb to the late 2010s). The study in broad terms: An earlier analysis of several hundred of the donors reported roughly 300 Gb of sequence data and 100 million to 130 million unique TCR beta sequences from 150 million to 200 million T cells. Of the roughly 400 genotyped donors, approximately 80% fell in the genetic ancestry cluster associated with self-reported Caucasian donors. Typing coverage differed by locus: A, B, C, DRB1 and DQB1 were typed in roughly 629-630 donors, DQA1 in about 560, DPA1 in 606, and DPB1 in 400 to 480. A later analysis re-analyzed previously published TCR beta repertoires from roughly 630 donors and added high-resolution HLA genotyping to study TCR occurrence patterns. The study profiled the T cell repertoires of hundreds of subjects by immunosequencing and related them to cytomegalovirus serostatus. Among roughly 370 genotyped donors of the cohort, an average of about 240,000 unique TCR beta nucleotide sequences were sequenced per donor, about a sixth of them non-productive. Roughly 5 DR-DQ haplotypes were handled as single units for association and clustering, since linkage in the cohort was strong. Both class I and class II loci were covered by HLA typing, at four-digit resolution. An earlier analysis of more than 450 of the donors used high-throughput TCR beta sequencing to judge whether each TCR beta V gene segment behaved as functional or pseudogenic. High-throughput TCR immunosequencing, statistical association of individual TCRs with disease status, and machine learning were combined to predict cytomegalovirus infection status. Every discovery cohort repertoire had been produced on one sequencing platform. Donor age, sex, ethnicity and CMV serostatus were compiled alongside the repertoire data. Along with the roughly 670-subject first cohort, a separate validation cohort of over a hundred different subjects was used. Around 320 gigabases of sequencing data and approximately 84 million unique TCR sequences were included in an early release covering roughly 600 HLA-typed donors. The study aimed to test whether signatures of past pathogen exposure could be identified by cataloging public T cell receptors. A later genetic analysis used genome-wide SNP genotypes for about 55% of the 666 donors, treating that subset as a discovery cohort. Rather than using new phenotypic data, the later analysis identified candidate immune exposures from TCR beta sequences and from how often those sequences occurred across donors.

V sheds 2 bases and J sheds 4 bases, leaving 14 bases between their ends. Its CDR3 holds 15 amino acids, cysteine through phenylalanine. Of all the DNA, just the CDR3 is kept, 45 bases in frame from base 1. CDR1 and CDR2, looked up from the germline V gene, are MNHEY and SVGAGI. Details on this clone: Its antigen is currently not known. It has no much larger one-base neighbor in the sample; base qualities were not kept.

Library preparation was by the immunoSEQ multiplex PCR assay. A mixture of 60 forward primers for TCR Vbeta segments and 13 reverse primers for TCR Jbeta segments was used in the multiplex PCR. The CDR3 region of rearranged TCR beta genes was amplified from genomic DNA with a multiplex PCR assay. Amplified TCR beta libraries were sequenced as 87-base-pair reads on the Illumina HiSeq System. Per the original workflow: A later analysis counted about 80 million unique TCR beta chains across the 690 or so repertoires, and approximately 11 million of these chains were shared by at least two donors. A nearest-neighbor algorithm error-corrected the raw reads and collapsed the reads into unique sequences, merging closely related sequences to remove PCR and sequencing errors. V, D and J gene segments were assigned by aligning CDR3 sequences to IMGT reference sequences. For a sequence to be retained, a match of at least six nucleotides was required to both a V gene segment and a J gene segment. A rearrangement was called productive if the CDR3 had no stop codons and remained in frame with V and J, and every other rearrangement was called non-productive. Following IMGT convention, CDR3 was defined as the stretch from the second conserved V-encoded cysteine up to the conserved J-encoded phenylalanine. The earlier analysis of 587 of the donors excluded sequences that lacked an unambiguous match to a single V gene segment. In an earlier analysis of more than 500 of the donors, a V segment was called functional when productive rearrangements were above 56.7%, and segregating when the standard deviation between donors exceeded 5%. A statistical classification framework was developed to diagnose cytomegalovirus status using the catalog of TCR beta chain sequences. In a later analysis, V and J genes were assigned by comparing TCR nucleotide sequences against IMGT/GENE-DB human TR gene sequences. Using the TCRdist pipeline, a later analysis assigned CDR3 sequences along with most-parsimonious VDJ recombination scenarios. A later analysis defined each TCR beta chain by its CDR3 amino acid sequence plus V-gene family, and excluded reads lacking a unique V-gene family. In a later analysis, 450 to 600 highly shared, low-generation-probability nucleotide sequences were removed to address suspected cross-contamination and a sequencing artifact. For each public chain, a later analysis derived a clonal expansion index from normalized ranks of inferred template counts within each repertoire. Generation probabilities in a later analysis came from a VDJ recombination model fitted to out-of-frame rearrangements, and those results were checked against IGoR. Hypergeometric tests were used in a later analysis to score TCR-TCR, TCR-HLA and TCR-CMV co-occurrence, with a repertoire-size bias correction applied to the TCR pairs. To estimate false discovery rates, a later analysis permuted the HLA or CMV assignments 20 times. In a later analysis, co-occurring TCRs were grouped using DBSCAN, with TCRdist sequence similarity added in when clustering inside HLA-allele-positive subsets. Repertoires with fewer than 30,000 or more than 120,000 public chains were left out of co-occurrence clustering, as were four to six repertoires with anomalous nucleotide sharing. TCRdb mirrors the immuneACCESS table, restricted to in-frame sequences. Some clones are absent from its copies; in checked studies, under half trace to an unresolved V gene, and the reason for the others is unknown. V and J calls and clone size come straight from that table; D and trimming were deduced from the DNA. The sample has around 120,000 clones on record, about three quarters of them singletons. Over 0.9% of the sample goes to the ten largest clones.

Findings and caveats that apply to the study as a whole: Presence/absence analyses assumed roughly uniform sequencing depth across donors, an assumption that may not hold. A further reported finding was that TCR beta sequences accurately predicted the HLA-A and HLA-B alleles for most subjects in the first cohort. Most TCR sequences were observed very rarely across donors, whereas some public TCRs were present in many individuals. In a later analysis, HLA-associated TCR beta chains showed more clonal expansion and lower generation probabilities than non-associated chains that were equally common. In a later analysis, most CMV-associated TCR beta chains were found to appear HLA-restricted, with HLA associations seemingly driven largely by CMV exposure. In this cohort, only TCR beta chains were sequenced, and detectable features were limited by the absence of alpha or paired-chain data. V-gene and J-gene trimming of TCR beta chains was associated with a missense DCLRE1C variant in a later genetic analysis, and the association was replicated in an independent cohort. In an earlier analysis of roughly 560 of the donors, most TCR beta V segments were observed in productive rearrangements about 90% or about 30% of the time, broadly matching IMGT annotations. A group of highly shared sequence variants was considered likely to be a technical artifact of the sequencing pipeline. In vitro tests confirmed that three of the cytomegalovirus-associated TCR beta chains recognize cytomegalovirus antigens. The only immune exposure information available for the cohort was CMV serostatus. The classifier was reported to diagnose cytomegalovirus status with high specificity and sensitivity in both the original cohort and the validation cohort. Compared with the approximately 670-donor mean, donors in an Asian-associated ancestry cluster had fewer N-insertions in productive TCRs, according to a later genetic analysis. The 87-base-pair reads could not distinguish some IMGT-functional V segments, including TRBV6-2 and TRBV6-3, so those segments were excluded. When HLA alleles, especially DR and DQ, strongly co-occurred, TCR associations were difficult to assign to individual alleles. The study listed 164 TCR beta chains as associated with cytomegalovirus. The earlier analysis of 587 of the donors excluded around 17 rarely observed V segments, including chromosome 9 orphons, because counts were too low. In a later analysis, TCR association rates were found to vary across HLA loci, with the most associated TCRs seen for DRB1 alleles and the fewest for HLA-C alleles. HLA typing was unavailable for some donors at each locus, so association tests used only the typed subset. Correlated functional status among segregating V segments might reflect linkage disequilibrium, but an unknown experimental factor could not be ruled out. In a later analysis, 16,951 TCR beta sequences were associated with specific HLA alleles at a false discovery rate of 0.05. It was suggested by the authors that the approach could potentially be generalized to other disease states and immunological phenotypes. According to a later analysis, parvovirus B19, influenza, CMV and Epstein-Barr virus appeared linked to several top co-occurrence clusters.

In total, roughly 670 healthy bone marrow donors made up the cohort. At the time of sampling, all cohort members were nominally healthy, though unrecorded immune exposures were likely present. Of the 670 or so cohort members, around 300 had a positive CMV serostatus and just over 350 had a negative one, while no CMV serostatus was recorded for the donor. Every donor gave a peripheral blood sample, and the peripheral blood mononuclear cells from that sample were used for TCR beta sequencing. Genomic DNA was extracted from the blood cell samples with the Qiagen DNeasy Blood Extraction Kit. Source material: PBMCs. The sequence was collected from a human donor in good health. This chain is built from TRBV6-5 and TRBJ2-5; a tentative D match to TRBD2 spans 7 bases. The bases are TGTGCCAGCAGTTACGGGCGGGGAGGGGGAGAGACCCAGTACTTC. This translates into CASSYGRGGGETQYF.